This T cell receptor beta chain was sequenced in a study of shared clonotypes between healthy human individuals. Study-level findings and limits: In contrast to clonotypes shared by all four donors, non-shared clonotypes had lower generation probabilities.

Note on this clone: Its antigen is still unknown.

Only in-frame clones appear in the TCRdb table, and some are missing; sequencing was by immunoSEQ multiplex PCR. This repertoire shows approximately 400,000 clones, roughly 96% found once; its top ten account for around 0.3%. CD45RO+ cells were combined with CCR7-negative CD45RA+ TemRA cells to form CD8 memory. The CDR3 runs to 15 residues. The germline V gene encodes CDR1 MGHDK and CDR2 SYGVNS. Trimming cost V 1 base and J 2 bases, with 12 bases left between them. The sequence derives from a man aged 30 to 39 in good health. The V and J genes are TRBV25-1 and TRBJ2-7, with D maybe TRBD2 (5 bases). The sample comprised memory CD8+ T cells sorted from blood. Subset reported: CD45RO+ cells pooled with CCR7-negative TemRA cells. CDR3: CASSESKRKTYEQYF. The CDR3 DNA follows: TGTGCCAGCAGTGAATCTAAGCGGAAAACCTACGAGCAGTACTTC.